This passage covers 28 T cell receptor beta chains from one sample sequenced in a study of blood T cell repertoires in COVID-19. Profiling relied on immunoSEQ multiplex PCR, and the TCRdb table lists in-frame clones only, not all of them. The profile shows about 130,000 clones, around 86% of them singletons. Sequencing was done on a sample of peripheral blood. All receptors come from a human donor in a cohort sampled during active COVID-19.

The rearrangement links TRBV24-1 to TRBJ2-5; 9 bases fit TRBD2. Trimming cost V 3 bases and J 4 bases; bases outside gene matches: 8. In germline, CDR1 is KGHDR, CDR2 SFDVKD. CDR3 size: 16 residues. This CDR3 reads CATSDGLREGRETQYF. CDR3 DNA sequence: TGTGCCACCAGTGATGGTTTGCGGGAGGGGAGAGAGACCCAGTACTTC.

The CDR3 DNA reads as TGTGCCAGCAGTTACTTGTCGGGCTCCTACAATGAGCAGTTCTTC. Translation: CASSYLSGSYNEQFF. The V and J genes are TRBV6-2 or TRBV6-3 and TRBJ2-1, with D unclear. The germline V gene encodes CDR1 MNHEY and CDR2 SVGEGT. This CDR3 spans 15 amino acids. The V end lost 1 base, the J end lost 0 bases, and 7 bases lay between the germline ends.

CDR3 loop: CASSQAPANTGELFF. CDR3 nucleotide sequence: TGTGCCAGCAGCCAAGCCCCAGCGAACACCGGGGAGCTGTTTTTT. The chain combines TRBV3-1 (or the pseudogene TRBV3-2) with TRBJ2-2, with D uncertain. This CDR3 comprises 15 residues. Germline CDR1 and CDR2: LGHDT and YNNKEL (reference sequence). Trimming left V 1 base short and J 0 bases short, with 6 bases between.

In its sample, this clone was seen once. The CDR3 protein is CASSQEVIGDQPQHF. The DNA of the CDR3 is TGCGCCAGCAGCCAAGAGGTGATAGGGGATCAGCCCCAGCATTTT. The V gene is TRBV4-1, the J gene TRBJ1-5; D may be TRBD1 (5 bases). Germline V gene data show CDR1 as MGHRA and CDR2 as YSYEKL. The CDR3 is made up of 15 amino acids. Deletions cut 0 bases from V and 5 bases from J, with 11 bases between.

The chain uses TRBV19 and TRBJ1-4; D is perhaps TRBD1 (6 bases). Per the germline V gene, CDR1 is LNHDA and CDR2 is SQIVND (reference sequence). The CDR3 has 17 amino acids. The V gene lost 2 bases and the J gene lost 8 bases, with 21 bases spanning the gap. CDR3 nucleotides: TGTGCCAGTAGTATAAACGGACAGATAATGATTAGCGAAAAACTGTTTTTT. Amino acid sequence: CASSINGQIMISEKLFF. Using reference TRBV19 and TRBJ1-4 for the parts outside the CDR3, the full variable domain is DGGITQSPKYLFRKEGQNVTLSCEQNLNHDAMYWYRQDPGQGLRLIYYSQIVNDFQKGDIAEGYSVSREKKESFPLTVTSAQKNPTAFYLCASSINGQIMISEKLFFGSGTQLSVL.

The chain has TRBV7-2 and TRBJ2-3; possibly TRBD1 for D (5 bases). V was clipped by 5 bases and J by 2 bases, with 8 bases between them. The CDR3 length is 13 residues. Germline V gene data show CDR1 as SGHTA and CDR2 as FQGNSA. CDR3 in amino acids: CASSLTDTDTQYF. Here the CDR3 DNA reads TGTGCCAGCAGCCTGACAGACACAGATACGCAGTATTTT. The variable domain in full, with the rest retrieved from reference TRBV7-2 and TRBJ2-3, is GAGVSQSPSNKVTEKGKDVELRCDPISGHTALYWYRQSLGQGLEFLIYFQGNSAPDKSGLPSDRFSAERTGGSVSTLTIQRTQQEDSAVYLCASSLTDTDTQYFGPGTRLTVL.

This chain connects TRBV5-1 to TRBJ2-1; 8 bases align to TRBD2. After removal of 5 bases from V and 8 bases from J, the junction contained 6 bases not matched to a gene. Germline V gives CDR1 SGHRS, CDR2 YFSETQ. The CDR3 has 13 amino acids. Here the CDR3 DNA reads TGCGCCAGCAGACGGACTAGCACCGATGAGCAGTTCTTC. It codes for CASRRTSTDEQFF.

This sequence joins TRBV10-3 and TRBJ1-5; D call uncertain. CDR3 size: 12 residues. The germline V and J ends were trimmed by 6 bases and 9 bases, with 12 bases remaining between them. CDR1 and CDR2 from the germline V gene are ENHRY and SYGVKD. In DNA, the CDR3 is TGTGCCATCAGGAAGGCGGGCGGGCCCCAGCATTTT. Translated: CAIRKAGGPQHF.

This chain connects TRBV5-1 to TRBJ2-1, with D maybe TRBD2 (6 bases). The CDR3 runs 16 residues. Trimming stripped 0 bases from V and 10 bases from J, with 20 bases between. Per the germline V gene, CDR1 is SGHRS and CDR2 is YFSETQ. Here the CDR3 reads CASSLGGGLPSPEQFF. CDR3 nucleotide sequence: TGCGCCAGCAGCTTGGGTGGGGGACTCCCCTCCCCCGAGCAGTTCTTC.

The sample holds one count of this clone. The chain joins TRBV9 to TRBJ2-6; TRBD1 agrees at 7 bases. The CDR3 extends over 17 amino acids. Trimming at V came to 3 bases and at J to 0 bases, leaving 6 bases not matched to a gene. Germline CDR1 SGDLS, CDR2 YYNGEE. The DNA for the CDR3 is TGTGCCAGCAGCGCAAGACAGGGATCCTCTGGGGCCAACGTCCTGACTTTC. Residues: CASSARQGSSGANVLTF. Combining the CDR3 with reference TRBV9 and TRBJ2-6 gives the whole variable domain DSGVTQTPKHLITATGQRVTLRCSPRSGDLSVYWYQQSLDQGLQFLIQYYNGEERAKGNILERFSAQQFPDLHSELNLSSLELGDSALYFCASSARQGSSGANVLTFGAGSRLTVL.

This clone showed up just a few times. This sequence joins TRBV10-2 and TRBJ2-2, with D possibly being TRBD2 (5 bases). Germline CDR1 WSHSY, CDR2 SAAADI. The CDR3 totals 15 residues. V gave up 3 bases and J gave up 0 bases, with 8 bases separating them. The CDR3 DNA is TGCGCCAGCAGTGAATTGCGGGCGAACACCGGGGAGCTGTTTTTT. Translating gives CASSELRANTGELFF.

The V call is TRBV18, the J call TRBJ1-2, with D tentatively TRBD1 (5 bases). CDR3 length: 14 amino acids. Germline-derived CDR1 and CDR2 are KGHSH and LQKENI. The V gene lost 5 bases and the J gene lost 4 bases, with 14 bases spanning the gap. CDR3 nucleotides: TGTGCCAGCTCATCCTTGACAGCAAGCTATGGCTACACCTTC. Its protein is CASSSLTASYGYTF.

The V call is TRBV2, the J call TRBJ1-2; D may be TRBD1 (6 bases). Per the germline V gene, CDR1 is SNHLY and CDR2 is FYNNEI. The CDR3 has 15 residues. The V end was cut by 1 base, the J end by 4 bases, with 13 bases between. The CDR3 here is CASSEDRVVSYGYTF. CDR3 bases: TGTGCCAGCAGTGAAGACAGGGTCGTCTCCTATGGCTACACCTTC.

V and J are TRBV30 and TRBJ2-4, with D perhaps TRBD2 (5 bases). The V gene's germline CDR1 is GTSNPN and CDR2 SVGIG (reference sequence). Trimming shortened V by 2 bases and J by 1 base, and 12 bases separated the two germline ends. The CDR3 sequence is 15 residues long. CDR3 coding DNA: TGTGCCTGGAGTCCCGGCGGGCTTGCCAAAAACATTCAGTACTTC. It codes for CAWSPGGLAKNIQYF.

This chain uses TRBV5-1 with TRBJ2-7; 8 nucleotides agree with TRBD1. With 0 bases clipped from V and 6 bases from J, the junction kept 2 bases outside the gene matches. In germline, CDR1 is SGHRS, CDR2 YFSETQ. CDR3 length: 13 residues. The DNA of the CDR3 is TGCGCCAGCAGCTTGGCAGGGGGCTCCGAGCAGTACTTC. Translated, it gives CASSLAGGSEQYF.

V is TRBV2 and J is TRBJ1-4, with D hard to call. This CDR3 region has 15 residues. CDR1 and CDR2 from the germline V gene are SNHLY and FYNNEI. Trimming stripped 3 bases from V and 5 bases from J, with 13 bases between. CDR3 nucleotides: TGTGCCAGCAGTGATCCTGGCAGGCTAAATGAAAAACTGTTTTTT. Its protein is CASSDPGRLNEKLFF.

This CDR3 is CASSQDVGGGSGNTIYF. CDR3 coding DNA: TGCGCCAGCAGCCAAGATGTGGGAGGAGGCTCTGGAAACACCATATATTTT. V usage is TRBV4-1 and J usage is TRBJ1-3; D gene uncertain. Trimming left V 0 bases short and J 0 bases short, with 12 bases between. This CDR3 region has 17 residues. The germline CDR1 and CDR2 sequences are MGHRA and YSYEKL.

In its sample, this clone was seen a few times. The chain has TRBV6-6 and TRBJ1-5, with D perhaps matching TRBD1 (5 bases). V lost 8 bases and J lost 2, with 10 bases in between. This CDR3 is 13 amino acids long. Germline CDR1 MNHNY, CDR2 SVGAGI (reference sequence). CDR3 coding DNA: TGTGCCAGCTGTGGGGCGGGCAATCAGCCCCAGCATTTT. This sequence encodes CASCGAGNQPQHF.

This rearrangement joins TRBV7-6 to TRBJ1-5, with TRBD1 matching 10 bases. Germline-derived CDR1 and CDR2 are SGHVS and FNYEAQ. V shed 4 bases and J 6 bases; nucleotides not matched to a gene: 15. The CDR3 consists of 18 residues. The CDR3 nucleotides read TGTGCCAGCAGCTGCCGGGACAGGGGCTGCGTGGCGGGTCAGCCCCAGCATTTT. Amino acid sequence: CASSCRDRGCVAGQPQHF.

The CDR3 sequence: CASSPPGRDRGNTGELFF. In DNA, the CDR3 is TGTGCCAGCAGCCCCCCCGGGAGGGACAGGGGAAACACCGGGGAGCTGTTTTTT. The V gene is TRBV7-9, the J gene TRBJ2-2; TRBD1 matches 10 bases. This CDR3 region has 18 residues. V shed 5 bases, J shed 2 bases, and the junction held 11 bases outside the gene matches. Germline V gene sequence: CDR1 SEHNR, CDR2 FQNEAQ (reference sequence).

The chain recombines TRBV3-1 (or the pseudogene TRBV3-2) with TRBJ2-7, with 7 bases lining up with TRBD2. Germline values: CDR1 LGHDT, CDR2 YNNKEL (reference sequence). The V gene end was trimmed by 4 bases and the J gene end by 3 bases; junction bases not matched to a gene: 18. The CDR3 is 18 amino acids. The CDR3 is CASSPDRGGLKAHYEQYF. CDR3 sequence (DNA): TGTGCCAGCAGCCCCGATCGCGGGGGTCTGAAAGCACACTACGAGCAGTACTTC.

This sequence joins TRBV6-1 and TRBJ2-1; the D is unclear. CDR3 size: 12 residues. Trimming pared 3 bases from V and 7 bases from J, leaving 7 bases between. Germline V gives CDR1 MNHNS, CDR2 SASEGT. The CDR3 DNA is TGTGCCAGCAGTGAGGTGACTAATGAGCAGTTCTTC. Its protein product is CASSEVTNEQFF.

A single count supports this clone. The CDR3 loop reads CASSETGGLRVTEAFF. The CDR3, as DNA: TGTGCCAGCAGTGAAACAGGGGGCCTGAGGGTTACTGAAGCTTTCTTT. The rearrangement links TRBV2 to TRBJ1-1; 9 nucleotides agree with TRBD1. This CDR3 has 16 residues. V shed 2 bases and J 5 bases; nucleotides not matched to a gene: 9. Germline V gene data show CDR1 as SNHLY and CDR2 as FYNNEI.

V and J are TRBV12-5 and TRBJ1-2, with 10 bases lining up with TRBD1. The CDR3 totals 13 residues. The V and J ends lost 5 bases and 8 bases, in that order; junction bases with no gene match: 5. In germline, CDR1 is LGHNT, CDR2 FRNRAP. The CDR3, as DNA: TGTGCTAGTGGTCGACAGGGGGCGCAAGGCTACACCTTC. Protein: CASGRQGAQGYTF.

The rearrangement joins TRBV29-1 to TRBJ1-1; D is unclear. The germline V gene encodes CDR1 SQVTM and CDR2 ANQGSEA. The length of the CDR3 is 13 residues. V lost 7 bases, J lost 4 bases, and 16 bases lay in between. CDR3 sequence: CSARPGWSTEAFF. The DNA of the CDR3 is TGCAGCGCACGGCCGGGGTGGAGCACTGAAGCTTTCTTT.

The chain employs TRBV11-3 and TRBJ2-1; 7 bases agree with TRBD2. J was trimmed by 8 bases and V by 0 bases; bases with no gene match: 7. Looked up from germline, CDR1 is SGHNT and CDR2 is YENEEA. The CDR3 covers 15 residues. The CDR3: CASSLEPTSVDEQFF. DNA of the CDR3: TGTGCCAGCAGCTTAGAACCTACTAGCGTCGATGAGCAGTTCTTC. Complete variable domain (other parts from reference TRBV11-3 and TRBJ2-1): EAGVVQSPRYKIIEKKQPVAFWCNPISGHNTLYWYLQNLGQGPELLIRYENEEAVDDSQLPKDRFSAERLKGVDSTLKIQPAELGDSAVYLCASSLEPTSVDEQFFGPGTRLTVL.

The chain links TRBV5-1 to TRBJ2-6; the D is unclear. Germline CDR1 and CDR2: SGHRS and YFSETQ. The CDR3 has 17 residues. V lost 0 bases and J lost 0, with 10 bases in between. The CDR3 coding sequence is TGCGCCAGCAGCTTGGACAGTACCCTCTCTGGGGCCAACGTCCTGACTTTC. Its translation is CASSLDSTLSGANVLTF.

This sequence joins TRBV11-3 and TRBJ2-2, with D unresolved. Germline CDR1 and CDR2: SGHNT and YENEEA. V was trimmed by 0 bases and J by 9 bases, leaving 8 bases between them. This CDR3 region has 13 residues. CDR3 protein: CASSLDGFRELFF. The CDR3 DNA reads TGTGCCAGCAGCTTAGACGGTTTCAGGGAGCTGTTTTTT.